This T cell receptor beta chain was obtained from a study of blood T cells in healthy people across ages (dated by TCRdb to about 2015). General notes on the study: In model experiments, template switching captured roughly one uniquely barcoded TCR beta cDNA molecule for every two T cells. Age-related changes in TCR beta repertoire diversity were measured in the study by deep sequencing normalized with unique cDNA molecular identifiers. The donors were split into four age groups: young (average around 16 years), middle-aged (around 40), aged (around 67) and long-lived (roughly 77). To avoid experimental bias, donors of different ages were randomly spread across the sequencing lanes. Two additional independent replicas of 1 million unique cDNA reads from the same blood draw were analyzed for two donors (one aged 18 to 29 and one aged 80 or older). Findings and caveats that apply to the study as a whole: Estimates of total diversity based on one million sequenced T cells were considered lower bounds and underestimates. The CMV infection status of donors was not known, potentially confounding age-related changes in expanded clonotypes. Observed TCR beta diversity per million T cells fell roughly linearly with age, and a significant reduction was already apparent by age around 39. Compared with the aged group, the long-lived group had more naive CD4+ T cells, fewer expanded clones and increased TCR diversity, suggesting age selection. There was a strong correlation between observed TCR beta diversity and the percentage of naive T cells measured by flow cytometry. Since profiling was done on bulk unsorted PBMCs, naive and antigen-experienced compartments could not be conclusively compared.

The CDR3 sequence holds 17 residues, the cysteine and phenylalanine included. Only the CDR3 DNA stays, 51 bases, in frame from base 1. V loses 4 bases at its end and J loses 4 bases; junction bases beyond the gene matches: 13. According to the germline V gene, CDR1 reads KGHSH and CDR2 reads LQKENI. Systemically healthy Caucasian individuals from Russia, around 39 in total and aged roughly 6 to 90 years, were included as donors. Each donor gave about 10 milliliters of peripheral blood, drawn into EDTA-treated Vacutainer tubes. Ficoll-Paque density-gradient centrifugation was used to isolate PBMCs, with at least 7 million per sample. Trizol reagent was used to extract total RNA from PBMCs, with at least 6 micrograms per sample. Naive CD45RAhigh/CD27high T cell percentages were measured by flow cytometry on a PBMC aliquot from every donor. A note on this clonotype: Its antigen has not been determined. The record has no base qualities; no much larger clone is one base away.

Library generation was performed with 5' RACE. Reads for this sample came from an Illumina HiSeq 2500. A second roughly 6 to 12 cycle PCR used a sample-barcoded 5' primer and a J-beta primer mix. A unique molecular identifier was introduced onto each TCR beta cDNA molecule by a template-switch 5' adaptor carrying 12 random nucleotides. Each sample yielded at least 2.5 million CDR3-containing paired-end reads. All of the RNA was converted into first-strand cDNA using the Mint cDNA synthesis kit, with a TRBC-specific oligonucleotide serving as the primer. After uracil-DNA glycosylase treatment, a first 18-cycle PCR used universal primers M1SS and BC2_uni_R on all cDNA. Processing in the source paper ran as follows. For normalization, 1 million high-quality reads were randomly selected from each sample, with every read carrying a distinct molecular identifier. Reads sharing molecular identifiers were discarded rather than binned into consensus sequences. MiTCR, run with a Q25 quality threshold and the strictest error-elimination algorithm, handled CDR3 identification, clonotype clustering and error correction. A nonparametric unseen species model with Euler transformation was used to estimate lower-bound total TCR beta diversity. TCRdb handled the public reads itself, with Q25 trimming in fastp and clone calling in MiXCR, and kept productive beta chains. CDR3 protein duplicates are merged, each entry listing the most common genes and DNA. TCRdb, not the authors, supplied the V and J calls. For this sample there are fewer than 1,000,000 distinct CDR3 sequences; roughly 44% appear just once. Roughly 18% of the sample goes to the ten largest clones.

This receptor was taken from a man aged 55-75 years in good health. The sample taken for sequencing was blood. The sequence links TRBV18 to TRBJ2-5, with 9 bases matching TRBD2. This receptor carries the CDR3 CASSLRRLADGRETQYF. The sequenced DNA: TGTGCCAGCTCACTTAGGAGACTAGCGGATGGGAGAGAGACCCAGTACTTC.